These T cell receptor beta chains were read from a single sample in a study of blood T cell repertoires in COVID-19. TCRdb's table, derived via immunoSEQ multiplex PCR, lists solely in-frame clones and lacks some. The sample contains some 270,000 clones, roughly 90% of which appear only once. The specimen sequenced was peripheral blood. The receptors derive from a man under 40 with acute or convalescent COVID-19. CDR3s include the opening cysteine and the closing phenylalanine or tryptophan. Fields, in order: CDR3 DNA, CDR3 protein, D gene, J gene, clone size, CDR3 length, V gene. D genes are given only for firm matches. Some rows have no size entry. The others give once, few or many, or a class for an expanded clone.

CDR3 DNA: TGTGCCAGCAGTTTTTTTGACGGGACTAGCGGGAGGACCGACAATGAGCAGTTCTTC
CDR3 protein: CASSFFDGTSGRTDNEQFF
D gene: TRBD2
J gene: TRBJ2-1
clone size: NA
CDR3 length: 19
V gene: TRBV28

CDR3 DNA: TGTGCCAGCACCACAGGGTTTTCACCCCTCCACTTT
CDR3 protein: CASTTGFSPLHF
D gene: NA
J gene: TRBJ1-6
clone size: once
CDR3 length: 12
V gene: TRBV5-8

CDR3 DNA: TGTGCCAGCAGCGGTAACGCCAGGGGAATGAACACTGAAGCTTTCTTT
CDR3 protein: CASSGNARGMNTEAFF
D gene: NA
J gene: TRBJ1-1
clone size: NA
CDR3 length: 16
V gene: TRBV11-2

CDR3 DNA: TGTGCCAGCAGTATCCGGCGGCCAGAGGATGGCTACACCTTC
CDR3 protein: CASSIRRPEDGYTF
D gene: NA
J gene: TRBJ1-2
clone size: NA
CDR3 length: 14
V gene: TRBV19

CDR3 DNA: TGTGCCAGCAGCGCAGGACAGGGTCCCTACGAGCAGTACTTC
CDR3 protein: CASSAGQGPYEQYF
D gene: TRBD1
J gene: TRBJ2-7
clone size: NA
CDR3 length: 14
V gene: TRBV9

CDR3 DNA: TGTGCCAGCAGCCCCTCCTTTTACGAGCAGTACTTC
CDR3 protein: CASSPSFYEQYF
D gene: NA
J gene: TRBJ2-7
clone size: NA
CDR3 length: 12
V gene: TRBV9

CDR3 DNA: TGTGCCAGCAGCTTACTACTAGCGGGAGGTGGTACAAATGAGCAGTTCTTC
CDR3 protein: CASSLLLAGGGTNEQFF
D gene: TRBD2
J gene: TRBJ2-1
clone size: NA
CDR3 length: 17
V gene: TRBV5-6

CDR3 DNA: TGTGCCAGCAAAGGGACTAGCACAGATACGCAGTATTTT
CDR3 protein: CASKGTSTDTQYF
D gene: NA
J gene: TRBJ2-3
clone size: NA
CDR3 length: 13
V gene: TRBV6-6

CDR3 DNA: TGTGCCAGCAGCTTCCGACAGGGAGGCTCCTACGAGCAGTACTTC
CDR3 protein: CASSFRQGGSYEQYF
D gene: NA
J gene: TRBJ2-7
clone size: NA
CDR3 length: 15
V gene: TRBV7-2

CDR3 DNA: TGTGCCAGCAGCCGACCGCGAACAGGGGGCGGGGAGACCCAGTACTTC
CDR3 protein: CASSRPRTGGGETQYF
D gene: TRBD1
J gene: TRBJ2-5
clone size: NA
CDR3 length: 16
V gene: TRBV3-1/TRBV3-2

CDR3 DNA: TGTGCCAGCAGCTTGGCCCCGCAGGATACTGGAAACACCATATATTTT
CDR3 protein: CASSLAPQDTGNTIYF
D gene: NA
J gene: TRBJ1-3
clone size: few
CDR3 length: 16
V gene: TRBV5-6

CDR3 DNA: TGTGCCACCAGCGGGATGGTGGATACGCAGTATTTT
CDR3 protein: CATSGMVDTQYF
D gene: NA
J gene: TRBJ2-3
clone size: NA
CDR3 length: 12
V gene: TRBV24-1

CDR3 DNA: TGTGCCAGCAGCGGCCGGGACAGGGGATACGAGCAGTACTTC
CDR3 protein: CASSGRDRGYEQYF
D gene: NA
J gene: TRBJ2-7
clone size: NA
CDR3 length: 14
V gene: TRBV21-1

CDR3 DNA: TGTGCCAGCAGCTTAGAACTTGGACAGGCTGGAAACACCATATATTTT
CDR3 protein: CASSLELGQAGNTIYF
D gene: TRBD1
J gene: TRBJ1-3
clone size: NA
CDR3 length: 16
V gene: TRBV11-2

CDR3 DNA: TGCGCCAGCAGCGTTAGCGGGGGGCCCGACGAGCAGTACTTC
CDR3 protein: CASSVSGGPDEQYF
D gene: TRBD2
J gene: TRBJ2-7
clone size: once
CDR3 length: 14
V gene: TRBV5-1

CDR3 DNA: TGCAGCGTTGACGGGTTGTACAATGAGCAGTTCTTC
CDR3 protein: CSVDGLYNEQFF
D gene: NA
J gene: TRBJ2-1
clone size: NA
CDR3 length: 12
V gene: TRBV29-1

CDR3 DNA: TGTGCCACCAGCAGAGATTTGGCAGGGGAAGGCTACACCTTC
CDR3 protein: CATSRDLAGEGYTF
D gene: NA
J gene: TRBJ1-2
clone size: NA
CDR3 length: 14
V gene: TRBV15

CDR3 DNA: TGTGCCAGCAGCTTAGAAGGGGGCCGGTTCACGCAGTACTTC
CDR3 protein: CASSLEGGRFTQYF
D gene: TRBD1
J gene: TRBJ2-7
clone size: few
CDR3 length: 14
V gene: TRBV7-9

CDR3 DNA: TGTGCCAGCAGCGTAGGCGGGGCCCGGGTCGAAAAACTGTTTTTT
CDR3 protein: CASSVGGARVEKLFF
D gene: NA
J gene: TRBJ1-4
clone size: NA
CDR3 length: 15
V gene: TRBV9

CDR3 DNA: TGTGCCAGCAGTTTGGCCGGAGAGGTCATGAACACTGAAGCTTTCTTT
CDR3 protein: CASSLAGEVMNTEAFF
D gene: NA
J gene: TRBJ1-1
clone size: NA
CDR3 length: 16
V gene: TRBV27

CDR3 DNA: TGTGCCAGCAGTTACTCGAGACAGGCGAACACCGGGGAGCTGTTTTTT
CDR3 protein: CASSYSRQANTGELFF
D gene: NA
J gene: TRBJ2-2
clone size: NA
CDR3 length: 16
V gene: TRBV6-5

CDR3 DNA: TGTGCCAGCTCACCACAGGGGGCAAATGAGCAGTTCTTC
CDR3 protein: CASSPQGANEQFF
D gene: TRBD1
J gene: TRBJ2-1
clone size: once
CDR3 length: 13
V gene: TRBV18

CDR3 DNA: TGTGCCAGCAGTCGCGGACTAGCGGGGAGGAATGAGCAGTTCTTC
CDR3 protein: CASSRGLAGRNEQFF
D gene: TRBD2
J gene: TRBJ2-1
clone size: NA
CDR3 length: 15
V gene: TRBV6-2/TRBV6-3

CDR3 DNA: TGTGCCAGCTCACGGAACGCAGGGGCGACTAACTATGGCTACACCTTC
CDR3 protein: CASSRNAGATNYGYTF
D gene: NA
J gene: TRBJ1-2
clone size: few
CDR3 length: 16
V gene: TRBV18

CDR3 DNA: TGTGCCAGCAGCTCGACTAGTTCTTCGTCTCGGAACACAGATACGCAGTATTTT
CDR3 protein: CASSSTSSSSRNTDTQYF
D gene: NA
J gene: TRBJ2-3
clone size: NA
CDR3 length: 18
V gene: TRBV7-9

CDR3 DNA: TGTGCCAGCTCACCACGTATCGTCAAGGGGTTGTTGCCCCTCCACTTT
CDR3 protein: CASSPRIVKGLLPLHF
D gene: NA
J gene: TRBJ1-6
clone size: few
CDR3 length: 16
V gene: TRBV18

CDR3 DNA: TGCGCCAGCAGCGTAGGCCAGGGTCCCCAGCATTTT
CDR3 protein: CASSVGQGPQHF
D gene: NA
J gene: TRBJ1-5
clone size: NA
CDR3 length: 12
V gene: TRBV5-1

CDR3 DNA: TGTGCCAGCAGTTTTATAAGCTCAACGGGGTACGAGCAGTACTTC
CDR3 protein: CASSFISSTGYEQYF
D gene: NA
J gene: TRBJ2-7
clone size: NA
CDR3 length: 15
V gene: TRBV27

CDR3 DNA: TGCGCCAGCAGCCAAGAAGGACAGGGCGACGAGCAGTACTTC
CDR3 protein: CASSQEGQGDEQYF
D gene: TRBD1
J gene: TRBJ2-7
clone size: NA
CDR3 length: 14
V gene: TRBV4-1

CDR3 DNA: TGTGCCAGCAGTGAAATAAGGGGCCCTCGCTACACCTTC
CDR3 protein: CASSEIRGPRYTF
D gene: NA
J gene: TRBJ1-2
clone size: NA
CDR3 length: 13
V gene: TRBV6-1

CDR3 DNA: TGTGCCAGCAGGGCGGGACAGGGGGCTGAAGCTTTCTTT
CDR3 protein: CASRAGQGAEAFF
D gene: TRBD1
J gene: TRBJ1-1
clone size: NA
CDR3 length: 13
V gene: TRBV7-9

CDR3 DNA: TGCAGCGCCACGAGCGGGAGGGCTCCCGGGGAGCTGTTTTTT
CDR3 protein: CSATSGRAPGELFF
D gene: TRBD2
J gene: TRBJ2-2
clone size: NA
CDR3 length: 14
V gene: TRBV29-1

CDR3 DNA: TGTGCCAGCAGCTTCAACCGTTGGCTCGACAGGGATGAAAAACTGTTTTTT
CDR3 protein: CASSFNRWLDRDEKLFF
D gene: TRBD1
J gene: TRBJ1-4
clone size: NA
CDR3 length: 17
V gene: TRBV7-9

CDR3 DNA: TGCGCCAGCAGCCTCTTGACTCCCAGCTCTGGAAACACCATATATTTT
CDR3 protein: CASSLLTPSSGNTIYF
D gene: NA
J gene: TRBJ1-3
clone size: NA
CDR3 length: 16
V gene: TRBV5-1

CDR3 DNA: TGTGCCATCTTCAAAGGGAGCCTCGGATCATCCTATGGCTACACCTTC
CDR3 protein: CAIFKGSLGSSYGYTF
D gene: NA
J gene: TRBJ1-2
clone size: NA
CDR3 length: 16
V gene: TRBV10-3

CDR3 DNA: TGTGCCAGTAGAGGCACAGAAGTTCATTCACCCCTCCACTTT
CDR3 protein: CASRGTEVHSPLHF
D gene: NA
J gene: TRBJ1-6
clone size: once
CDR3 length: 14
V gene: TRBV19

CDR3 DNA: TGTGCCAGCAGCCTACAGGGGACCTATGGCTACACCTTC
CDR3 protein: CASSLQGTYGYTF
D gene: TRBD1
J gene: TRBJ1-2
clone size: NA
CDR3 length: 13
V gene: TRBV3-1/TRBV3-2

CDR3 DNA: TGTGCCAGCAGTGGGACAGGCGGCTACACCTTC
CDR3 protein: CASSGTGGYTF
D gene: TRBD1
J gene: TRBJ1-2
clone size: NA
CDR3 length: 11
V gene: TRBV6-6

CDR3 DNA: TGTGCCAGCAGCTTCTATCGGAGGCCGAACACTGAAGCTTTCTTT
CDR3 protein: CASSFYRRPNTEAFF
D gene: NA
J gene: TRBJ1-1
clone size: few
CDR3 length: 15
V gene: TRBV5-6

CDR3 DNA: TGTGCCAGCAGCCGAGGTCACGGACTAGCCTACGAGCAGTACTTC
CDR3 protein: CASSRGHGLAYEQYF
D gene: TRBD2
J gene: TRBJ2-7
clone size: NA
CDR3 length: 15
V gene: TRBV7-6

CDR3 DNA: TGCGCCAGCAGCCTGCTTCAGACGAACACCGGGGAGCTGTTTTTT
CDR3 protein: CASSLLQTNTGELFF
D gene: NA
J gene: TRBJ2-2
clone size: NA
CDR3 length: 15
V gene: TRBV4-1

CDR3 DNA: TGTGCCATCAGAAACACCGGACAGGGGAGCACTGAAGCTTTCTTT
CDR3 protein: CAIRNTGQGSTEAFF
D gene: TRBD1
J gene: TRBJ1-1
clone size: NA
CDR3 length: 15
V gene: TRBV10-3

CDR3 DNA: TGTGCCAGCAGTTTCAGGGAGACCCAGTACTTC
CDR3 protein: CASSFRETQYF
D gene: NA
J gene: TRBJ2-5
clone size: once
CDR3 length: 11
V gene: TRBV28